The clone carrying this T cell receptor (beta chain) was counted many times. What it binds is unknown. TCRdb processed the multiplex PCR reads anew with MiXCR; each CDR3 protein has one entry. This table has 200,000 to 250,000 distinct CDR3 sequences, 32% appearing once. The sample belongs to a study of breast tumors, draining lymph nodes, adjacent tissues. Overall study findings and caveats: Compared with lymph nodes, tumors were less diverse; compared with nontumor tissue, more. Most tumor T cells seemingly derive from lymph node, then expand in tumor.

Breast cancer patients provided tissue from their axillary draining lymph nodes. Trimming removed 3 bases from V and 8 bases from J, with 13 bases in between. This CDR3 has 13 amino acids. The germline V gene encodes CDR1 LGHDT and CDR2 YNNKEL (reference sequence). The chain is built from TRBV3-1 and TRBJ2-5; no clear D gene. The specimen was axillary lymph node tissue. The TCR was taken from a female donor with breast cancer. Some clones in this sample may be carry-over from other donors' samples. The CDR3 here is CASSQSSLATQYF. For the CDR3, the DNA is TGTGCCAGCAGCCAGTCCAGCCTTGCTACCCAGTACTTC.